This TCR beta chain was captured by sequencing in a study of identical twins. Study findings and constraints: The models gave estimates that fell short of the out-of-frame TCR alpha sharing seen in monozygotic twins.

Of note for this clonotype: Its antigen is currently unknown.

Template switching added a universal primer site, and cDNA bore unique molecular identifiers. From the 5' RACE reads, TCRdb called clonotypes with MiXCR, one entry per CDR3 protein. The sample yields some 500,000 distinct CDR3 sequences, about 20% seen once. In germline, CDR1 is SGDLS, CDR2 YYNGEE. This CDR3 spans 17 amino acids. V gave up 4 bases and J gave up 5 bases; unmatched junction bases: 13. These data were also reused for a study on T cells expressing NK-cell markers. That source reports: Seven donors tested HCMV-seropositive and one tested seronegative among the eight sequenced. Dominant NKG2C+ clonotype frequencies of roughly 1.0-7.0% of CD8+ T cells were measured in six or seven donors.

The sample consisted of CD4+ T cells sorted from blood. This sequence joins TRBV9 and TRBJ2-1, with TRBD2 matching over 9 bases. The receptor was isolated from a woman between 18 and 29 years old in good health. DNA of the CDR3: TGTGCCAGCAGCCCCCGTCTGGCGGGAGGGCCCCACAATGAGCAGTTCTTC. Encoded protein: CASSPRLAGGPHNEQFF.